The rows below give T cell receptor beta chains drawn from one sample of a study of monozygotic twins with inflammatory bowel disease. Using the 5' RACE reads, TCRdb records one entry per CDR3 protein without DNA. This repertoire includes a few hundred thousand distinct CDR3 sequences. The material sequenced was blood. The receptor set was obtained from a human donor with ulcerative colitis or Crohn's disease, or a healthy co-twin of an affected twin (not recorded which). Each CDR3 is given with its conserved first and last residue. Fields, in order: CDR3 protein, J gene, V gene.

CAISGFGGPSSYNEQFF TRBJ2-1 TRBV10-3
CASSHGHLSNQPQHF TRBJ1-5 TRBV3-1
CATSRDLNGPNTEAFF TRBJ1-1 TRBV15
CSAGQGGEGYGYTF TRBJ1-2 TRBV20-1
CSALDDRVSPLHF TRBJ1-6 TRBV20-1
CASSPPNVGGGEKLFF TRBJ1-4 TRBV18
CASSLEGAGTTDTQYF TRBJ2-3 TRBV5-1
CSARDQRLVWGQFF TRBJ2-1 TRBV20-1
CASSQPDSREKLFF TRBJ1-4 TRBV3-1
CASSREQGITEAFF TRBJ1-1 TRBV5-1
CASSLWTSGGQETQYF TRBJ2-5 TRBV5-1
CASSQAGRGEQYF TRBJ2-7 TRBV3-1
CASSHIRMGVLSYEQYF TRBJ2-7 TRBV7-9
CASSLFPGELFF TRBJ2-2 TRBV11-2
CASSIRSLRVNEQFF TRBJ2-1 TRBV5-6
CASSLPRNEQFF TRBJ2-1 TRBV12-3/TRBV12-4
CASSLEAGRRYTQYF TRBJ2-3 TRBV5-5
CASSVGKQVSGYTF TRBJ1-2 TRBV7-9
CATNDRGGYEQYF TRBJ2-7 TRBV15
CSARATDSGNTIYF TRBJ1-3 TRBV20-1
CACSGGSGANVLTF TRBJ2-6 TRBV6-1
CASSPATTNEKLFF TRBJ1-4 TRBV5-1
CASSVLRGGSYEQYF TRBJ2-7 TRBV25-1
CASSPKRGGSYNEQFF TRBJ2-1 TRBV12-3/TRBV12-4
CASKGQAIYGYTF TRBJ1-2 TRBV6-5
CASSNQAATNEKLFF TRBJ1-4 TRBV5-1
CASSPYTGGEAFF TRBJ1-1 TRBV6-1
CAISPNESSEQYF TRBJ2-7 TRBV10-3
CASSPPELAKNIQYF TRBJ2-4 TRBV18
CASNIRDTNSPLHF TRBJ1-6 TRBV12-3/TRBV12-4
CASSLNPGPLTWEQYF TRBJ2-7 TRBV7-9
CASSSTPIDRNTEAFF TRBJ1-1 TRBV7-6
CASSLKGRGGRNTQYF TRBJ2-3 TRBV12-3/TRBV12-4
CASSQLRQTSNEKLFF TRBJ1-4 TRBV4-1
CSASTGGGGYTF TRBJ1-2 TRBV20-1
CASSFTSYEQYF TRBJ2-7 TRBV11-2